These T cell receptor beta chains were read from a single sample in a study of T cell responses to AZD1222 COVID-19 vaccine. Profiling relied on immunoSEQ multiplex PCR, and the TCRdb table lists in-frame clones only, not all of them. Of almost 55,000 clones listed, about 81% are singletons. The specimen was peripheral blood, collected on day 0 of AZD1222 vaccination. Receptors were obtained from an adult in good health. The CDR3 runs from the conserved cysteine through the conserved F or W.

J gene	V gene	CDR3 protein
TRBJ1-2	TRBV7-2	CASSWNRGPNGYTF
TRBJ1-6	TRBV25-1	CASTGTGNSPLHF
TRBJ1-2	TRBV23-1	CASSHLDGYKDYGYTF
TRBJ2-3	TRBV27	CASSLSSASSDTQYF
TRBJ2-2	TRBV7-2	CASSSAPRVGAGELFF
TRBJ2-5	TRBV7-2	CASSLSGLFQETQYF
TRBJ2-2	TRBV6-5	CASKRDRDHTGELFF
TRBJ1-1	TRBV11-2	CASSPTGGRGAFF
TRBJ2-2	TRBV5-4	CASSLGLNTGELFF
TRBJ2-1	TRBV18	CASSLGNNEQFF
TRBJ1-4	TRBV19	CASSRAGGTTNEKLFF
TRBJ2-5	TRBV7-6	CASSLGPAGGAETQYF
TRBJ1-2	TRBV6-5	CASSLYGYTF
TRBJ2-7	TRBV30	CAWSRDSDEQYF
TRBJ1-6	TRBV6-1	CASSEIETGVSPLHF
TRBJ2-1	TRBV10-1	CASSGLVNEQFF
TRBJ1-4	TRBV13	CASSTRTGGAEKLFF
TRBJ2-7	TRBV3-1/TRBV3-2	CASSQGRTSGRTGEQYF
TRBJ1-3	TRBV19	CASSLGDRKSGNTIYF
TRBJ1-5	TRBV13	CASSLRGMGNQPQHF
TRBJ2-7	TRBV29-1	CSVARSPVSYEQYF
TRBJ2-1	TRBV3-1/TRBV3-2	CASSHGTGRIEQFF
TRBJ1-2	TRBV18	CASSATELNYGYTF
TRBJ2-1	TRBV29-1	CSVERLAGTNEQFF
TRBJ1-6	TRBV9	CASTPGQGPSSYNSPLHF
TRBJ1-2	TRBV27	CASSLSSRGVLSYTF
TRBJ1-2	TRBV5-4	CASSLQGRLNYGYTF
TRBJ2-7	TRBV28	CASSLTVAPGKQYF
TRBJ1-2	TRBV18	CASSPGGRRGYGYTF
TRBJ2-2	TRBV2	CASNLAGGSNTGELFF
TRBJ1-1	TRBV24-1	CATSDSGRGPTEAFF
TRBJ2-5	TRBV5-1	CASSQPGQEETQYF
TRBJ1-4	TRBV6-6	CASRPQGAGEKLFF
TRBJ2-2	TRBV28	CASSPWTSGSSRELFF
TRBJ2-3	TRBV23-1	CASSHVCLGTDTQYF
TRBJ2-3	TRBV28	CASSWGHDTQYF
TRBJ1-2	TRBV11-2	CASSSLQGFNYGYTF
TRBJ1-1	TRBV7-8	CASTNLGGQNTEAFF
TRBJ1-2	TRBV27	CASSSNLQPVPYGYTF
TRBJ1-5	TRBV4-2	CASSQDSGRGNEPQHF
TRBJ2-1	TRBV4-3	CASSQDRGDYNEQFF
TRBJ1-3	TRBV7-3	CASSSRQGNTIYF
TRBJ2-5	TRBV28	CASRLAETQYF
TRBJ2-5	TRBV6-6	CASSPRDIILETQYF
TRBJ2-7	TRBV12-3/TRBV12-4	CASSVLGVGEQYF
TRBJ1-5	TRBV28	CASSFSGGGSNQPQHF
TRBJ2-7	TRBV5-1	CASRLQGSEDEQYF
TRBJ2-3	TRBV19	CASSQGRTGQYF
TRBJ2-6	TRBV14	CASSQEFRLSGANVLTF
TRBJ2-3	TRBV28	CASSFNRNLAGTDTQYF